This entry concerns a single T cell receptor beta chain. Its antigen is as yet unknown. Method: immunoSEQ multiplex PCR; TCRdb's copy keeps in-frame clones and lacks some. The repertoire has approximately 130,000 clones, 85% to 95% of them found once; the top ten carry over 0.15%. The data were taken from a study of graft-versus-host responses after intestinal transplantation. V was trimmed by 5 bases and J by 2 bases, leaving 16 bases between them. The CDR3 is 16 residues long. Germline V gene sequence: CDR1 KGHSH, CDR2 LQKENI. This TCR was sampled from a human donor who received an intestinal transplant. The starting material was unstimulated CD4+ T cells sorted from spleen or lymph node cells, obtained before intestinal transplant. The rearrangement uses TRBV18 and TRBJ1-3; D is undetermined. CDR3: CASSYSGVRTGNTIYF. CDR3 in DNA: TGTGCCAGCTCATATTCCGGGGTTCGCACTGGAAACACCATATATTTT. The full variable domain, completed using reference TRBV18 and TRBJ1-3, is NAGVMQNPRHLVRRRGQEARLRCSPMKGHSHVYWYRQLPEEGLKFMVYLQKENIIDESGMPKERFSAEFPKEGPSILRIQQVVRGDSAAYFCASSYSGVRTGNTIYFGEGSWLTVV.